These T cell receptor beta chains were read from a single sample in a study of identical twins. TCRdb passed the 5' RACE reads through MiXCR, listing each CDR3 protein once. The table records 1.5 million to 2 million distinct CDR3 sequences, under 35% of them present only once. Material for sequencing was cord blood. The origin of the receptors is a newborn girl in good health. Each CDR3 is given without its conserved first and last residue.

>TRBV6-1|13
ASSWRPDRDYEQY
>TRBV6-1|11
ASSEGQGREAF
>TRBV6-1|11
ASTGPQNTEAF
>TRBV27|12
ASSSLGTVGEAF
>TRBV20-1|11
SASRGSADTQY
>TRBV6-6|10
ASGHIQETQY
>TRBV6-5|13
ASSYSGAGNYGYT
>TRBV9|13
ASSVETSGLDEQY
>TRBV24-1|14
ATSDGTDRYQETQY
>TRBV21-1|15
ASSKVILAGAPYEQY
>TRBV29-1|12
SVGTGGTYNEQF
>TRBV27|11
ASSLGIINEQF
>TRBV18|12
ASSETLSNQPQH
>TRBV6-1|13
ASSAPRVSNQPQH
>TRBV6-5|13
ASSPHSGSYNEQF
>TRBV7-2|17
ASSLGGRPGPKGKETQY
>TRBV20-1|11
SANRGLNTEAF
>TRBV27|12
ASSLGWSKETQY
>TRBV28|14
ASSFPPGSSPYEQY
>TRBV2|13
ASSGGQSYQETQY
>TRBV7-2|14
ASSLIRTSGYYEQY
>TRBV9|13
ASSPRQGGSTEAF
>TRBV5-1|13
ASKGYLGSYNEQF
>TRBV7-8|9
ASSSLGQAF
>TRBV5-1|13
ASSLDGMSGNTIY
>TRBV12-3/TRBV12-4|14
ASSQNRVELNTEAF
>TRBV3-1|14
ASSPTTSGGYNEQF
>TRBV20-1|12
SARGPDSNQPQH
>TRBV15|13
ATSRDPSSYNEQY
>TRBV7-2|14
ASSRTETEGSYEQY
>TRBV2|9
ASSVEVGYT
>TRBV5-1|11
ASSFRGQETQY
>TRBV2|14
ASSPSSSGRRNIQY
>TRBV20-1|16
SAREDGVGRMGNSPLH
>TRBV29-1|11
SVGDRAYTEAF
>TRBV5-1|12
ASTGTGGADTQY
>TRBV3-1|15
ASSQDKRGRAKNIQY
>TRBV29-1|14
SVEPRTGGNIGELF
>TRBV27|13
ATTGLSGVYNEQF
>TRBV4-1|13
ASSQDEAADSPLH